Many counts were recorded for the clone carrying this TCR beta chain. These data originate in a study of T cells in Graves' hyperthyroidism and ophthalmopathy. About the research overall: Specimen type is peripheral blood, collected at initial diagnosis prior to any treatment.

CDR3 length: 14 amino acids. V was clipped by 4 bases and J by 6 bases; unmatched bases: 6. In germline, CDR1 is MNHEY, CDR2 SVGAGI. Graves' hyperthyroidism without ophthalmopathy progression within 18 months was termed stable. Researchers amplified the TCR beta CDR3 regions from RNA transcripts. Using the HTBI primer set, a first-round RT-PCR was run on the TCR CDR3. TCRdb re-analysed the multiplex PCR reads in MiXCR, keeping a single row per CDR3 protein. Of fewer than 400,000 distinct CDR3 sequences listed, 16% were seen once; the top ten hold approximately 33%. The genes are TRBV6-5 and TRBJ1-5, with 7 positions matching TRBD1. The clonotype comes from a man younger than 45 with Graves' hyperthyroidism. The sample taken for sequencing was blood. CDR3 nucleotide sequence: TGTGCCAGCAGTTCTTACAGGGGCGGTCAGCCCCAGCATTTT. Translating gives CASSSYRGGQPQHF.